What follows is one T cell receptor (beta chain) and its context. This clonotype has a count of ten or more. Its recognized antigen is unknown. No qualities accompany the bases; no much larger clone lies one base away. The data belong to a study of Graves' ophthalmopathy and Graves' hyperthyroidism listed by TCRdb under 2018. Background on the whole study: Peripheral blood was collected at initial diagnosis, prior to any treatment. The 100 discovery patients were randomly divided into training and test sets at a 7:3 ratio. To explore V-J signatures that distinguish ophthalmopathy from hyperthyroidism, a discovery set of more than 90 patients was enrolled, made up of more than 40 with ophthalmopathy and 57 with stable hyperthyroidism. To tell Graves' ophthalmopathy apart from Graves' hyperthyroidism, and to predict which patients would progress to ophthalmopathy, the study relied on TCR beta repertoire signatures. T-cell repertoires of thyroid tissue and blood were compared in about 6 hyperthyroidism patients. Once sampling was done, hyperthyroidism patients were given methimazole at a starting dose of 30 mg daily, while ophthalmopathy patients were given high-dose intravenous methylprednisolone. In total, approximately 140 blood samples were TCR-sequenced: 40 to 45 ophthalmopathy, some 72 hyperthyroidism and roughly 17 hyperthyroidism-to-ophthalmopathy patients. The independent validation cohort included around 19 hyperthyroidism patients plus 17 patients who later progressed from hyperthyroidism to ophthalmopathy. Study-wide conclusions, independent of this receptor: Most expanded thyroid clonotypes with a frequency above 0.001 also appeared in blood, which suggests that blood repertoires may reflect the immune response in the thyroid. Sample size was not statistically predetermined, and group allocation was not concealed from the investigators. In cross-validation, the 13-signature model distinguished ophthalmopathy from stable hyperthyroidism with around 90% sensitivity and about 81% specificity, while in the test set the corresponding values were 80% and 75%. In validation, the model predicted ophthalmopathy progression with 70.59% sensitivity and roughly 72% specificity; more than ten predicted patients were CT-confirmed with GO in a median of approximately 6.5 months.

TCR beta CDR3 regions were amplified from RNA transcripts for repertoire sequencing. A first-round RT-PCR used HTBI primers with the Qiagen OneStep RT-PCR kit, followed by a second-round multiplex PCR, size selection and purification. Sequencing of the libraries was carried out on an Illumina HiSeq2000 in paired-end mode with 100 bp reads. The original pipeline was this. SOAPnuke was used to process the reads, throwing out any read that had adapters, had uncalled bases, had a mean Phred below 15, or lacked an exact constant-primer or identifier match. COPE v1.2.5 was used to merge high-quality paired reads. Clonotypes were defined as unique nucleotide sequences and were aligned to IMGT TRB V, D and J references using MiTCR v1.1. The analysis was limited to V-J combinations with a frequency above 0.0001, which together covered approximately 99% of repertoires. A TCR clonal expansion and chaos score per V-J combination was defined as the ratio of F50 clonal expansion to chaos observed in the TCRdist matrix. Features were reduced by Welch's t-statistics and random forest to over ten V-J combinations, which fed a naive Bayes classifier. The similarity between thyroid and blood repertoires was quantified using the Morisita-Horn index. TCRdb reprocessed the public reads (quality trimming at Q25 with fastp, clone calling with MiXCR) and kept in-frame beta chains. A single entry per CDR3 protein holds the most common genes and DNA from its merged rows. The V and J calls follow TCRdb's processing rather than the paper's. This sample comprises 350,000 to 400,000 distinct CDR3 sequences, just over 15% of them detected only once. Together, the top ten hold about 7% of the sample.

The germline V gene (reference sequence) sets CDR1 to DFQATT and CDR2 to SNEGSKA. After removal of 4 bases from V and 2 bases from J, the junction retains 6 bases not matched to a gene. The CDR3 measures 15 amino acids from cysteine to phenylalanine. Only CDR3 DNA is held: 45 bases, read in frame from base 1. Hyperthyroidism was defined as stable when no progression to ophthalmopathy occurred within 18 months of follow-up. The hyperthyroidism patients were 18 to 65 years old and newly diagnosed, with a disease duration of less than 2 months. Patients with other autoimmune diseases, uncontrolled infections, pregnancy or lactation were excluded. Clinical symptoms, serum thyroxine, TRAb, thyroid ultrasound and orbital computed tomography formed the basis of the diagnosis. Ficoll-Paque density gradient centrifugation was used to isolate PBMCs from around 10 ml of fresh peripheral blood. Total RNA was extracted with Trizol reagent and quality-checked on an Agilent 2100 Bioanalyzer.

The source is a woman aged 18-35 years with stable Graves' hyperthyroidism. Donor details come from another sample of the same person, matched by shared clones. Sequencing was done on a sample of peripheral blood. The V and J segments used are TRBV20-1 and TRBJ2-5; 11 central bases correspond to TRBD1. The DNA sequence is as follows: TGCAGTGCTAATCCCCGGGACAGGGGGCAAGAGACCCAGTACTTC. Translated, this gives CSANPRDRGQETQYF.